The clone carrying this T cell receptor beta chain was found a few times. The antigen is unknown. The entry originates in a study of blood T cells in healthy people across ages. Study details: In model experiments, template switching was able to capture about one barcoded beta molecule for every two T cells that were present.

CDR1 and CDR2 (germline): DFQATT, SNEGSKA (reference sequence). The V segment lost 3 bases and the J segment 3 bases; nucleotides outside the gene matches: 7. This CDR3 region has 16 residues. Isolated per sample were at least 7 million PBMCs. Broader study findings: In long-lived donors, naive CD4+ cell counts and diversity exceeded those of aged donors.

A second PCR of about 6 to 11 cycles used a sample-barcoded 5' primer and a J-beta primer mix. TCRdb re-called the 5' RACE reads with MiXCR, one entry per CDR3 protein. Here the sample spans about a million distinct CDR3 sequences, approximately 49% being singletons. The chain combines TRBV20-1 with TRBJ1-5; 11 positions agree with TRBD1. This receptor was identified in a man aged 25-40 years in good health. Sequencing was performed on blood. CDR3 loop: CSASPGTGGFNQPQHF. CDR3 bases: TGCAGTGCTAGTCCTGGGACAGGGGGATTCAATCAGCCCCAGCATTTT.